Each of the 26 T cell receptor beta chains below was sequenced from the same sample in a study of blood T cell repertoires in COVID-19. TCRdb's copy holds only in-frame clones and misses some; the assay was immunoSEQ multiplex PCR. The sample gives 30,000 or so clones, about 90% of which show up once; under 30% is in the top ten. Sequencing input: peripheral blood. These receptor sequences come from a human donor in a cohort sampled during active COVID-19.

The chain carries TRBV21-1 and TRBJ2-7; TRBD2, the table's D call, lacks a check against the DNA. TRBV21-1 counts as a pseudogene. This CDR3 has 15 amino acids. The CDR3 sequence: CASSMRRGRLDEQYF. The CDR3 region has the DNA TGTGCCAGCAGCATGAGGAGGGGACGTCTCGACGAGCAGTACTTC.

CDR3 bases: TGTGCCAGCAGACCTACCGGGAATCAGCCCCAGCATTTT. As protein: CASRPTGNQPQHF. The chain joins TRBV12-3 or TRBV12-4 to TRBJ1-5, with unresolved D. V shed 6 bases and J shed 4 bases, with 10 bases lying between them. This CDR3 has 13 residues.

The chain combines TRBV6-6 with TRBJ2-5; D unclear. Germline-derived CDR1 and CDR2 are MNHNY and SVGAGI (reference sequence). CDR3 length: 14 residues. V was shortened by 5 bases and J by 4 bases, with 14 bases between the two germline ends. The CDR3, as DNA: TGTGCCAGCAGTCCCTCTGGCAGGTCAGAGACCCAGTACTTC. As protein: CASSPSGRSETQYF.

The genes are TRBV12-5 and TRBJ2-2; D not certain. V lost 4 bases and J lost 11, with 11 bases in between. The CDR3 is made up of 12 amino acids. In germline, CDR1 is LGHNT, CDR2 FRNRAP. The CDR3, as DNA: TGTGCTAGTGGTTCTCTGGGCCCCGAGCTGTTTTTT. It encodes CASGSLGPELFF.

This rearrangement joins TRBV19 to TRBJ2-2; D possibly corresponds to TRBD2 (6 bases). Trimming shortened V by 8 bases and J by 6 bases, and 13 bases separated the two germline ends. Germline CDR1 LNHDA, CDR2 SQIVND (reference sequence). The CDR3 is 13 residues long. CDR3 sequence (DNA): TGTGCCAGTGGGACTTCCACTTCCGGGGAGCTGTTTTTT. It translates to CASGTSTSGELFF.

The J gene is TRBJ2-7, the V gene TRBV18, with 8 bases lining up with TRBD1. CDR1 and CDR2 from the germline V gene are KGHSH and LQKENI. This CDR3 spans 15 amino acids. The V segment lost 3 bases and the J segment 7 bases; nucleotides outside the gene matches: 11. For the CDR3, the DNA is TGTGCCAGCTCACCCCTGGGACAGGCTACGGGAGAGCAGTACTTC. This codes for CASSPLGQATGEQYF.

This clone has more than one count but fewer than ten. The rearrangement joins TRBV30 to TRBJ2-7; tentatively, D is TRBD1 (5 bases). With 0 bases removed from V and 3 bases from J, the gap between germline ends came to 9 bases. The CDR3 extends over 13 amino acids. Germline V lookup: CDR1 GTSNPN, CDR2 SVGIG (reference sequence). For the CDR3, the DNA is TGTGCCTGGAGTGTAACCAGGGACTACGAGCAGTACTTC. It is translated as CAWSVTRDYEQYF.

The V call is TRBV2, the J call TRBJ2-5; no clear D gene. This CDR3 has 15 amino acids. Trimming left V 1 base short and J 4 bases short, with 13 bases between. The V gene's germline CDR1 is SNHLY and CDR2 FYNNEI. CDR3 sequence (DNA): TGTGCCAGCAGTGAAGTTCAGGTTTTTACAGAGACCCAGTACTTC. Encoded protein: CASSEVQVFTETQYF.

DNA for the CDR3: TGCGCCAGCAGCTTGGAACTAGCCACGGCCTACGAGCAGTACTTC. Translation gives CASSLELATAYEQYF. The chain recombines TRBV5-1 with TRBJ2-7; perhaps TRBD2 as D (6 bases). CDR1 is SGHRS and CDR2 is YFSETQ in the germline V gene. The germline V and J ends were trimmed by 0 bases and 2 bases, with 12 bases remaining between them. This CDR3 contains 15 residues.

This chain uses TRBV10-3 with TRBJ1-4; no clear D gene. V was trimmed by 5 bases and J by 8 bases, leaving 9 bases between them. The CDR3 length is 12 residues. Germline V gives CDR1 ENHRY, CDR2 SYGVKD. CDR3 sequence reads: CAISQSLEKLFF. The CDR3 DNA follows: TGTGCCATCAGTCAAAGCCTGGAAAAACTGTTTTTT.

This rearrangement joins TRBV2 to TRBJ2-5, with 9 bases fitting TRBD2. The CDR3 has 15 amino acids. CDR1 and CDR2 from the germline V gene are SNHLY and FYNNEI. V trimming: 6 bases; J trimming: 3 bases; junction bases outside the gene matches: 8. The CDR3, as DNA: TGTGCCAGCAGGCCTCCGGGACTAGCAGAAGAGACCCAGTACTTC. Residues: CASRPPGLAEETQYF.

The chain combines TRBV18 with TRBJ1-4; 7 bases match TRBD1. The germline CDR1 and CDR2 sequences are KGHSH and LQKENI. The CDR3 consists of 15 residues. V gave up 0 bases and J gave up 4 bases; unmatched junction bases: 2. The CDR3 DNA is TGTGCCAGCTCACCACCCGGGACAGTTAATGAAAAACTGTTTTTT. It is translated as CASSPPGTVNEKLFF.

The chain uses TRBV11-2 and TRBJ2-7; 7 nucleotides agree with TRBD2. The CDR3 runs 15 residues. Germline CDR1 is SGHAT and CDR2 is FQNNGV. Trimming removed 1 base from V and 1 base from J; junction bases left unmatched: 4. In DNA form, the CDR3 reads TGTGCCAGCAGCTTAGGACTAGCTTGGTCCTACGAGCAGTACTTC. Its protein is CASSLGLAWSYEQYF.

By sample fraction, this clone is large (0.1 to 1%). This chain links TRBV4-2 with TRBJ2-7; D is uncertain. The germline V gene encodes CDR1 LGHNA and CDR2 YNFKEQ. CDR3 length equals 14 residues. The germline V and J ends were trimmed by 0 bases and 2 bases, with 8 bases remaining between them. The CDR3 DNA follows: TGTGCCAGCAGCCAAGAGTATGGGCCCTACGAGCAGTACTTC. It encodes CASSQEYGPYEQYF.

The chain's CDR3 is CASSQRTGGNYGYTF. The CDR3 DNA reads TGCGCCAGCAGCCAGCGGACAGGGGGGAACTATGGCTACACCTTC. The chain combines TRBV4-1 with TRBJ1-2, with 10 bases fitting TRBD1. V trimming: 3 bases; J trimming: 2 bases; junction bases outside the gene matches: 3. This CDR3 is 15 amino acids long. CDR1 and CDR2 from the germline V gene are MGHRA and YSYEKL.

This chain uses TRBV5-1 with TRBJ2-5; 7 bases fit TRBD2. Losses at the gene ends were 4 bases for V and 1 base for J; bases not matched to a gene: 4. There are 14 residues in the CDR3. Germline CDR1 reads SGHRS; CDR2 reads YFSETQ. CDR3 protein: CASSPGGLQETQYF. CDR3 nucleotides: TGCGCCAGCAGCCCGGGAGGCCTCCAAGAGACCCAGTACTTC.

CDR3 coding DNA: TGCGCCAGCAGCCTCCGGGGGGGCGAGGGCATTCAGTACTTC. As protein: CASSLRGGEGIQYF. The chain joins TRBV5-1 to TRBJ2-4; 8 bases line up with TRBD2. The CDR3 has 14 amino acids. Germline V gene data show CDR1 as SGHRS and CDR2 as YFSETQ. Trimming took 4 bases from V and 9 from J; bases not matched to a gene: 9.

CDR3 sequence (DNA): TGCGCCAGCAGCAGCATACAGAGCACTGAAGCTTTCTTT. This codes for CASSSIQSTEAFF. The V call is TRBV5-1, the J call TRBJ1-1; D is uncertain. This CDR3 spans 13 amino acids. Germline V gives CDR1 SGHRS, CDR2 YFSETQ. The V end lost 4 bases, the J end lost 4 bases, and 11 bases lay between the germline ends. Looking up the rest from reference TRBV5-1 and TRBJ1-1 gives the full variable domain: KAGVTQTPRYLIKTRGQQVTLSCSPISGHRSVSWYQQTPGQGLQFLFEYFSETQRNKGNFPGRFSGRQFSNSRSEMNVSTLELGDSALYLCASSSIQSTEAFFGQGTRLTVV.

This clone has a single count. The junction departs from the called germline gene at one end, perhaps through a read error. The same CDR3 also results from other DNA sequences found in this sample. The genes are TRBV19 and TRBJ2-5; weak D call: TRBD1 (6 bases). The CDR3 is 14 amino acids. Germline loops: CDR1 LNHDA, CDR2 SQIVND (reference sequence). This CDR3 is CASSFQGYQETQYF. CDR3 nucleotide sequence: TGTGCCAGTAGTTTTCAGGGGTACCAAGAGACTCAGTACTTC.

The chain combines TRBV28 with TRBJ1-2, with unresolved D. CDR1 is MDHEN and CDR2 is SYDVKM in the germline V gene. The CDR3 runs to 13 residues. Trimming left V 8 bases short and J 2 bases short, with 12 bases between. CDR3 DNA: TGTGCCAGCGCACTCCGGTTAAACTATGGCTACACCTTC. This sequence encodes CASALRLNYGYTF.

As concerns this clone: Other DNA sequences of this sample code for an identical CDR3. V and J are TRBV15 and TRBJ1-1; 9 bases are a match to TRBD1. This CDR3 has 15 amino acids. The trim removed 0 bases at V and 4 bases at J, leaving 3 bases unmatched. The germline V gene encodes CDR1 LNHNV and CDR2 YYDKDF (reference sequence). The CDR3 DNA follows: TGTGCCACCAGCAGAGACCGGACAGGGGCCACTGAAGCTTTCTTT. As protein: CATSRDRTGATEAFF.

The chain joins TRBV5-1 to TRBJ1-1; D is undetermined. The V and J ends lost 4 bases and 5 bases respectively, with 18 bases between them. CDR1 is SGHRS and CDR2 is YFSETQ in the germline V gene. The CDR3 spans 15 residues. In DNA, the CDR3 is TGCGCCAGCAGCCCGAATTGGGGAGGTAGGACTGAAGCTTTCTTT. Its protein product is CASSPNWGGRTEAFF.

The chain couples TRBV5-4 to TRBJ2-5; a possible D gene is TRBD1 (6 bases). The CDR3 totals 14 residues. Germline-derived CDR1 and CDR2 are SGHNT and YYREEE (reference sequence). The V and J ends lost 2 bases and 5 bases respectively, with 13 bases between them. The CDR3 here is CASSFAGARETQYF. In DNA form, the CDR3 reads TGTGCCAGCAGCTTTGCAGGGGCGCGGGAGACCCAGTACTTC.

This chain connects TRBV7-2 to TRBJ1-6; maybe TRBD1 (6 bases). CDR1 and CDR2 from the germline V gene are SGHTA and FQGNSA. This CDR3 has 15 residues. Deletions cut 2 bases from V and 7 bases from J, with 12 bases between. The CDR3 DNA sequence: TGTGCCAGCAGCTTACTGGTAGGACAGAATTCACCCCTCCACTTT. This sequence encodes CASSLLVGQNSPLHF.

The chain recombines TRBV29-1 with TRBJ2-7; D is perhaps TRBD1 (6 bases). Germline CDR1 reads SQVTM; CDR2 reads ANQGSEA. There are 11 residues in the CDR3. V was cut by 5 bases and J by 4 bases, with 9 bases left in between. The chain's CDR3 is CSVSRGYEQYF. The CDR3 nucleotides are TGCAGCGTTTCCAGGGGTTACGAGCAGTACTTC.

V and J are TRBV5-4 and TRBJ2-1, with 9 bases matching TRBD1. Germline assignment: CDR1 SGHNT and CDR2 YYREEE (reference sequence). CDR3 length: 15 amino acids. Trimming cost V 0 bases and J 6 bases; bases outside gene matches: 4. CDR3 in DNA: TGTGCCAGCAGCTTGGTGACAGGGGGGGGCAATGAGCAGTTCTTC. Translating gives CASSLVTGGGNEQFF.